The source of this T cell receptor (beta chain) is a study of immune characterization of retroperitoneal liposarcoma (dated by TCRdb to between 2018 and 2020). As concerns this clonotype: Which antigen it targets is not known. Per-base quality was not reported, and no clone a single base away is much larger than it.

Library preparation used PCR. TCRdb records NextSeq 500 as the sequencer. The public sequencing data were trimmed at Q25 with fastp and processed into clonotypes with MiXCR by TCRdb, which kept only in-frame beta chains. Each CDR3 protein appears once, grouped with its most common genes and DNA. A total of 7,500 to 8,500 distinct CDR3 sequences appear in this sample, just over 40% of them only once. The top ten hold approximately 15% of the sample. Taken from the germline V gene, the CDR1 and CDR2 loops are MNHNS and SASEGT. Trimming accounts for 6 bases at V and 8 bases at J, while the number of junction bases matched to no gene is 19. From the cysteine up to the phenylalanine, the CDR3 has a length of 19 residues. The entry retains the CDR3 DNA only, 57 bases that are in frame from base 1.

This chain joins TRBV6-1 to TRBJ2-1; TRBD2 matches 13 bases in the middle. This TCR derives from a male donor with retroperitoneal liposarcoma. The sample consisted of tumor tissue. The DNA sequence follows: TGTGCCAGCAGGCCGAGCGGACTAGCGGGAGTCCTTTCTAGGGATGAGCAGTTCTTC. Its coded protein is CASRPSGLAGVLSRDEQFF.